These 3 T cell receptor beta chains originate from one sample sequenced in a study of T cell repertoires in cytomegalovirus infection. TCRdb processed the reads anew with MiXCR; each CDR3 protein has one entry. The sample contains some 700,000 distinct CDR3 sequences, 35% to 45% of which appear only once. The sequenced material came from PBMCs. Every receptor here comes from a human donor in good health (CMV status not recorded). Some clones in this sample may be carry-over from other donors' samples.

This clonotype was counted many times. This chain uses TRBV12-3 or TRBV12-4 with TRBJ2-3; TRBD1 matches at 9 bases. The CDR3 is 16 residues long. J was trimmed by 4 bases and V by 6 bases; bases with no gene match: 11. CDR3 DNA: TGTGCCAGCAGCTCCAGGACAGGGGACGGGTCAGATACGCAGTATTTT. It encodes CASSSRTGDGSDTQYF.

The chain employs TRBV28 and TRBJ2-5, with a possible D match to TRBD2 (7 bases). V was trimmed by 4 bases and J by 4 bases, leaving 10 bases between them. CDR1 MDHEN and CDR2 SYDVKM come from the germline V gene. This CDR3 contains 13 residues. The CDR3: CASSSRGAETQYF. The CDR3 DNA reads TGTGCCAGCAGTTCCCGGGGGGCAGAGACCCAGTACTTC.

This clonotype was recorded only once. The chain combines TRBV29-1 with TRBJ1-4; 8 positions match TRBD1. Germline CDR1 SQVTM, CDR2 ANQGSEA. This CDR3 has 13 residues. V dropped 7 bases and J dropped 3; count of bases not matched to a gene: 4. This CDR3 reads CSGGQGANEKLFF. CDR3 DNA sequence: TGCAGCGGCGGACAGGGAGCTAATGAAAAACTGTTTTTT.